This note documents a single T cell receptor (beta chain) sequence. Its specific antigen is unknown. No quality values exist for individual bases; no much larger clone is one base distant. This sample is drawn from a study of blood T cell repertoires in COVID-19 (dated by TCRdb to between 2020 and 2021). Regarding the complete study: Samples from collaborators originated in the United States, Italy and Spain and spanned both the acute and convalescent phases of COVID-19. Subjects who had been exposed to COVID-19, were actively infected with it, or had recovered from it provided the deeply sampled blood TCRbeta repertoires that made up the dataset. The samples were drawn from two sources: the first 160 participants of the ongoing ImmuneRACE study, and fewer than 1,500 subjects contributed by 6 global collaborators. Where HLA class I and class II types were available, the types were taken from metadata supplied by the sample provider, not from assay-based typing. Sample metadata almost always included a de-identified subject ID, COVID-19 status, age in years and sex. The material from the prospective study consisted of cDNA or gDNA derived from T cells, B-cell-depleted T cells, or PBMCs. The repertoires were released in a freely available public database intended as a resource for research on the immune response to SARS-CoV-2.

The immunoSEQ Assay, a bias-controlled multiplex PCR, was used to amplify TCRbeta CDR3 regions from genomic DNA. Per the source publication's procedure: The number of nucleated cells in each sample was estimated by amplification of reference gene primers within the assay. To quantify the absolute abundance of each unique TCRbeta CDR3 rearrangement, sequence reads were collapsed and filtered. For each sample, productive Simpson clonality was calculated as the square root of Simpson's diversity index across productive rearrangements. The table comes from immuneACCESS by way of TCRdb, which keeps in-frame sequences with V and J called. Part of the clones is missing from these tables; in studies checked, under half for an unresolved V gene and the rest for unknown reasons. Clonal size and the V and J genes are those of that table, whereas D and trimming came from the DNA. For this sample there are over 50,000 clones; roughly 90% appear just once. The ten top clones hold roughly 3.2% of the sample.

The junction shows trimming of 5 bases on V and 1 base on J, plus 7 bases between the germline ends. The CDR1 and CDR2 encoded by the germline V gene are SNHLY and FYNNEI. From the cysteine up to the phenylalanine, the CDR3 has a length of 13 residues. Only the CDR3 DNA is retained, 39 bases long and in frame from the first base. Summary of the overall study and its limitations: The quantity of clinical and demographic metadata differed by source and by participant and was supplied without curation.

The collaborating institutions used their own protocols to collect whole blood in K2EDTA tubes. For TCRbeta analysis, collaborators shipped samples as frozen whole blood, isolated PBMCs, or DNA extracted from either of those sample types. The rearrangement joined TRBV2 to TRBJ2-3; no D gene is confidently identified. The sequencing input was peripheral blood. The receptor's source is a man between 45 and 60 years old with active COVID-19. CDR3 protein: CASSSPGTDTQYF. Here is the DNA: TGTGCCAGCAGTAGTCCAGGCACAGATACGCAGTATTTT.